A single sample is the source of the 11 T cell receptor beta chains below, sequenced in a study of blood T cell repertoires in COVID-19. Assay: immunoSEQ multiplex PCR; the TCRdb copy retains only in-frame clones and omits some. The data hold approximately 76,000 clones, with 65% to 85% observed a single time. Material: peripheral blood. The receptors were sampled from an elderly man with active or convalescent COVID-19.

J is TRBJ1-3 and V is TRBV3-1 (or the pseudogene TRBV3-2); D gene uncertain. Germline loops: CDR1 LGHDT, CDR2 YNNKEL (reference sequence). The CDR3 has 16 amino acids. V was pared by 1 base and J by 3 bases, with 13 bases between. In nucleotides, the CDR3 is TGTGCCAGCAGCCAAGGTCCCGACTCTTTTGGAAACACCATATATTTT. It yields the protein CASSQGPDSFGNTIYF.

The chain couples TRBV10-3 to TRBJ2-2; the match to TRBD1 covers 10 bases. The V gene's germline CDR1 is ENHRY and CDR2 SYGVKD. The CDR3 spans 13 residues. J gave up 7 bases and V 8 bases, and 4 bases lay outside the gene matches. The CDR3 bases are TGTGCCATCCGGGACAGGGGATACGGGGAGCTGTTTTTT. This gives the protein CAIRDRGYGELFF.

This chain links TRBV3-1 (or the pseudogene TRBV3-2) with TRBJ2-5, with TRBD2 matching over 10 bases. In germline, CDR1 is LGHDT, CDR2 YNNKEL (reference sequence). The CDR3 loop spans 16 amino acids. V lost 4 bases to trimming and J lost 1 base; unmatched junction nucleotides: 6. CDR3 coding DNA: TGTGCCAGCAGCCTTCGGACTAGCGGCCTCCAAGAGACCCAGTACTTC. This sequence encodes CASSLRTSGLQETQYF.

The CDR3 bases are TGTGCCAGCAGCCCCTCTAAAGGTGGGGGGACCTACAATGAGCAGTTCTTC. Translated, it gives CASSPSKGGGTYNEQFF. The V and J genes are TRBV11-3 and TRBJ2-1, with D maybe TRBD2 (6 bases). CDR3 length equals 17 residues. V gave up 5 bases and J gave up 2 bases, with 19 bases separating them. Germline lookup yields CDR1 SGHNT and CDR2 YENEEA. The full variable domain, completed using reference TRBV11-3 and TRBJ2-1, is EAGVVQSPRYKIIEKKQPVAFWCNPISGHNTLYWYLQNLGQGPELLIRYENEEAVDDSQLPKDRFSAERLKGVDSTLKIQPAELGDSAVYLCASSPSKGGGTYNEQFFGPGTRLTVL.

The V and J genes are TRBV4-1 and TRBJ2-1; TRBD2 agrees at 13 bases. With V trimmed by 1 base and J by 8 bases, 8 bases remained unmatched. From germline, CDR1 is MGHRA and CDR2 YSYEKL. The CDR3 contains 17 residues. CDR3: CASSQGRWTSGSDEQFF. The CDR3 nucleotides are TGCGCCAGCAGCCAAGGACGATGGACTAGCGGGAGTGATGAGCAGTTCTTC.

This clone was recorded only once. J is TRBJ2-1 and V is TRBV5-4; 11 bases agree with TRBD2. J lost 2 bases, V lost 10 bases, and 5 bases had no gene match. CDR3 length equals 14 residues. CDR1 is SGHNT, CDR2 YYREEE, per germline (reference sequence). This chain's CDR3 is CAWTSGWTYNEQFF. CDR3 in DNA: TGTGCCTGGACTAGCGGGTGGACCTACAATGAGCAGTTCTTC.

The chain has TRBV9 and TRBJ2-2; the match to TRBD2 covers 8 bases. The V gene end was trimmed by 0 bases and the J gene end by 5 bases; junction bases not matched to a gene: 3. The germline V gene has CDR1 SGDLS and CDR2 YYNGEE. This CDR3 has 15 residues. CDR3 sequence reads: CASSVGLAPTGELFF. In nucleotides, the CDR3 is TGTGCCAGCAGCGTAGGACTAGCGCCTACCGGGGAGCTGTTTTTT.

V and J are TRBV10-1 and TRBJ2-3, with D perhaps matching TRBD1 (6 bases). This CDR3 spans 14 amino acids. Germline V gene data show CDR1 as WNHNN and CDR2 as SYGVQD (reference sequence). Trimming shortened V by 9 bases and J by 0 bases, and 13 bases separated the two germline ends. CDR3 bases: TGCGCCAGACACTGGGGGCCTAGCACAGATACGCAGTATTTT. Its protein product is CARHWGPSTDTQYF.

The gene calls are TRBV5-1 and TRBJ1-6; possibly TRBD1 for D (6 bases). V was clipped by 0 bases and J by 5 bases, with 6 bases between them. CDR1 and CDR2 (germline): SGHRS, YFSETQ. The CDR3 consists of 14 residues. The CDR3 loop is CASSLGQDNSPLHF. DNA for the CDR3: TGCGCCAGCAGCTTGGGACAGGATAATTCACCCCTCCACTTT.

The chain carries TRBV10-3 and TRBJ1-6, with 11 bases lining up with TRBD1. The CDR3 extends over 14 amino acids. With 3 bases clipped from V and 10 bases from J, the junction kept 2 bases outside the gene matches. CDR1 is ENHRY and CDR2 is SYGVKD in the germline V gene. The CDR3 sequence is CAISDGTGGSPLHF. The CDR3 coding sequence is TGTGCCATCAGTGATGGGACAGGGGGGTCACCCCTCCACTTT.

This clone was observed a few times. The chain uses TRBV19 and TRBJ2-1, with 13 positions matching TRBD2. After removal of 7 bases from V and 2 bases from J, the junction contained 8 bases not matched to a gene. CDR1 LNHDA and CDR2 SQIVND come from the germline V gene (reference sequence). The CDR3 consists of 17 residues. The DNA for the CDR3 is TGTGCCAGTACCCCGAGGACTAGCGGGGGCCCCTACAATGAGCAGTTCTTC. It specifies CASTPRTSGGPYNEQFF. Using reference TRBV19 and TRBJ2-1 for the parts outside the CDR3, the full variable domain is DGGITQSPKYLFRKEGQNVTLSCEQNLNHDAMYWYRQDPGQGLRLIYYSQIVNDFQKGDIAEGYSVSREKKESFPLTVTSAQKNPTAFYLCASTPRTSGGPYNEQFFGPGTRLTVL.